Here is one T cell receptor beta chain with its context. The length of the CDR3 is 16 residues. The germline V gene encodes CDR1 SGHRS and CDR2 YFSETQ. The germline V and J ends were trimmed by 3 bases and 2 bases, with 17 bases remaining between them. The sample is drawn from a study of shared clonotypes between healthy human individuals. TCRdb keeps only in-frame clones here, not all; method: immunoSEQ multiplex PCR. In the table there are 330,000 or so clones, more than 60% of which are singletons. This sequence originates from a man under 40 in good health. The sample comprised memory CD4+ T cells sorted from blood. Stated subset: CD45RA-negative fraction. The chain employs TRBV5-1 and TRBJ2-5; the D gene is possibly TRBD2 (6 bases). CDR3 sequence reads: CASSSGRAGAQETQYF. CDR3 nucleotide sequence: TGCGCCAGCAGCTCCGGGAGAGCCGGCGCGCAAGAGACCCAGTACTTC.